This T cell receptor beta chain was sequenced for a study of monozygotic twins with inflammatory bowel disease. This CDR3 has 14 residues. Germline lookup yields CDR1 SEHNR and CDR2 FQNEAQ (reference sequence). cDNA for TCRalpha and TCRbeta was amplified by nested PCRs of about 15 then nine to ten cycles. TCRdb derives one entry per CDR3 protein from the 5' RACE reads, leaving out DNA. This sample's table reports a few hundred thousand distinct CDR3 sequences. The sequence was collected from a human donor with ulcerative colitis or Crohn's disease, or a healthy co-twin of an affected twin (not recorded which). This chain uses TRBV7-9 with TRBJ2-5; TCRdb gives TRBD1 as the D gene, but with no DNA this cannot be confirmed. The sample consisted of blood. This CDR3 is CASSWFQGTETQYF.